The clone carrying this T cell receptor beta chain has just a few counts. The data are from a study of blood T cell repertoires in COVID-19. Across the study: Nucleic acid was either cDNA or gDNA, and it came from T cells, B-cell-depleted T cells, or PBMCs.

The CDR3 is 14 amino acids. Germline lookup yields CDR1 SGHRS and CDR2 YFSETQ. Trimming took 3 bases from V and 6 from J, leaving 15 bases between them. In the source study's methods: For nucleated cells, counts were estimated from reference gene primer amplification. Method: immunoSEQ multiplex PCR; TCRdb's copy keeps in-frame clones and lacks some. The DNA was the basis for D and trimming; V, J and clone size are from that table. The sample has about 97,000 clones, about 85% seen once; the top ten hold about 4.1%. The gene calls are TRBV5-1 and TRBJ1-2, with a possible D match to TRBD1 (5 bases). Sequenced sample: peripheral blood. This TCR was recovered from a man in his 60s with acute or convalescent COVID-19. Here the CDR3 reads CASSSTGAGDGYTF. In DNA, the CDR3 is TGCGCCAGCAGCTCTACTGGGGCTGGGGATGGCTACACCTTC.